Listed here are 21 T cell receptor beta chains from one sample, sequenced in a study of long-term antiretroviral therapy in people with HIV (dated by TCRdb to between 2022 and 2023). The immunoSEQ hsTCRB v3.0 assay was used at survey level resolution to sequence the TRB variable region. TCRdb took this table from immuneACCESS and kept in-frame rearrangements with V and J called. Such tables lack part of the clones; where checked against another copy, unresolved V genes explain under half of the gap, and the rest is unexplained. In all, the sample holds under 30,000 clones, and just under 85% of those were seen once. Clones ranked in the top ten supply roughly 5% of the sample. The sample consisted of unsorted PBMCs, taken 0.7 years before starting antiretroviral therapy. These receptors originate from a man aged 30 to 45 with HIV.

J is TRBJ2-7 and V is TRBV7-2; D gene unclear. This CDR3 is 12 amino acids long. Germline values: CDR1 SGHTA, CDR2 FQGNSA. The germline V and J ends were trimmed by 6 bases and 3 bases, with 9 bases remaining between them. Written as DNA, the CDR3 is TGTGCCAGCAGTTCTACTGGCTACGAGCAGTACTTC. Residues: CASSSTGYEQYF.

The chain uses TRBV7-8 and TRBJ2-2, with 11 bases lining up with TRBD2. CDR3 length equals 17 residues. V was clipped by 5 bases and J by 0 bases; unmatched bases: 5. Germline V CDR1 and CDR2: SGHVS, FQNEAQ. The CDR3 nucleotides are TGTGCCAGCAGCACCAGTAGCGGGAGGGCGAACACCGGGGAGCTGTTTTTT. It encodes CASSTSSGRANTGELFF. Complete variable domain (other parts from reference TRBV7-8 and TRBJ2-2): GAGVSQSPRYKVAKRGQDVALRCDPISGHVSLFWYQQALGQGPEFLTYFQNEAQLDKSGLPSDRFFAERPEGSVSTLKIQRTQQEDSAVYLCASSTSSGRANTGELFFGEGSRLTVL.

This chain joins TRBV11-3 and TRBJ1-5; D is perhaps TRBD1 (6 bases). The CDR3 runs to 19 residues. CDR1 and CDR2 (germline): SGHNT, YENEEA. The germline V and J ends were trimmed by 4 bases and 0 bases, with 22 bases remaining between them. CDR3 residues: CASSSIESPGDISNQPQHF. The CDR3, as DNA: TGTGCCAGCAGCTCCATCGAATCACCCGGGGACATTAGCAATCAGCCCCAGCATTTT.

This clone was detected a few times. The chain is built from TRBV10-3 and TRBJ1-2; D is unclear. CDR3 length: 13 residues. The germline gives CDR1 ENHRY, CDR2 SYGVKD. V lost 2 bases, J lost 5 bases, and 9 bases lay in between. The CDR3 region is CAISETLEYGYTF. CDR3 nucleotide sequence: TGTGCCATCAGTGAGACGTTAGAGTATGGCTACACCTTC.

The chain recombines TRBV5-1 with TRBJ2-1; no clear D. This CDR3 is built from 13 residues. Trimming removed 5 bases from V and 5 bases from J, with 11 bases in between. CDR1 SGHRS and CDR2 YFSETQ come from the germline V gene. DNA for the CDR3: TGCGCCAGCAGGGAGCCGGGTGACAATGAGCAGTTCTTC. This codes for CASREPGDNEQFF.

V gene TRBV13 combines with J gene TRBJ2-3, with D maybe TRBD2 (5 bases). Germline V CDR1 and CDR2: PRHDT, FYEKMQ (reference sequence). This CDR3 is built from 14 residues. V lost 4 bases and J lost 2, with 10 bases in between. CDR3 nucleotide sequence: TGTGCCAGCAGCTCCAGCGGATACACAGATACGCAGTATTTT. Encoded protein: CASSSSGYTDTQYF.

V is TRBV6-6 and J is TRBJ1-2; a weak D match, TRBD1 (5 bases). CDR1 and CDR2 from the germline V gene are MNHNY and SVGAGI (reference sequence). The CDR3 is 11 amino acids. V shed 2 bases and J shed 7 bases, with 5 bases lying between them. The chain's CDR3 is CASSYGGGYTF. CDR3 nucleotides: TGTGCCAGCAGTTACGGGGGTGGCTACACCTTC.

The chain joins TRBV4-1 to TRBJ2-1, with a possible D match to TRBD1 (6 bases). The ends were cut back, 2 bases at V and 8 bases at J, with 19 bases in the middle. The CDR3 loop spans 16 amino acids. The V gene's germline CDR1 is MGHRA and CDR2 YSYEKL. CDR3 amino acids: CASSQNIRTAYDEQFF. The CDR3 nucleotides read TGCGCCAGCAGCCAAAATATAAGGACAGCATACGATGAGCAGTTCTTC.

The V call is TRBV21-1, the J call TRBJ1-6. TRBV21-1 is a recognized pseudogene. This CDR3 comprises 14 residues. The CDR3 sequence is CASWRGGSASPLHF. The DNA for the CDR3 is TGTGCCAGCTGGAGGGGGGGCAGTGCTTCACCCCTCCACTTT.

V gene TRBV5-1 combines with J gene TRBJ2-7, with 8 bases aligning to TRBD2. The V and J ends lost 5 bases and 2 bases, in that order; junction bases with no gene match: 6. This CDR3 contains 14 residues. Germline CDR1 reads SGHRS; CDR2 reads YFSETQ. CDR3 in amino acids: CASRVSGTTYEQYF. In DNA, the CDR3 is TGCGCCAGCAGGGTTAGCGGGACGACCTACGAGCAGTACTTC.

Turning to this clone: This sample also contains other DNA sequences that code for the same CDR3. The chain combines TRBV28 with TRBJ2-7; D is perhaps TRBD1 or TRBD2 (5 bases each). Trimming took 5 bases from V and 7 from J, leaving 9 bases between them. Looked up from germline, CDR1 is MDHEN and CDR2 is SYDVKM. CDR3 length: 11 residues. The CDR3 sequence: CASSEGNEQYF. In DNA form, the CDR3 reads TGTGCCAGCAGTGAGGGGAATGAGCAGTACTTC.

This clone was found a few times. The chain carries TRBV2 and TRBJ2-6; weak D call: TRBD1 (5 bases). V gave up 8 bases and J gave up 0 bases, with 14 bases separating them. This CDR3 comprises 16 residues. Germline lookup yields CDR1 SNHLY and CDR2 FYNNEI. Here the CDR3 DNA reads TGTGCCAGCCAAAACCCAGGGCTCTCTGGGGCCAACGTCCTGACTTTC. The encoded protein is CASQNPGLSGANVLTF. Supplemented by reference TRBV2 and TRBJ2-6, the full variable domain reads EPEVTQTPSHQVTQMGQEVILRCVPISNHLYFYWYRQILGQKVEFLVSFYNNEISEKSEIFDDQFSVERPDGSNFTLKIRSTKLEDSAMYFCASQNPGLSGANVLTFGAGSRLTVL.

This clone was seen only once. The chain employs TRBV12-5 and TRBJ1-2; no definite D call. Trimming removed 1 base at V and 0 bases at J, with 9 bases between. The germline V gene encodes CDR1 LGHNT and CDR2 FRNRAP. The CDR3 runs to 15 residues. The DNA for the CDR3 is TGTGCTAGTGGTTTGGCAGGCCGCACTAACTATGGCTACACCTTC. Its protein is CASGLAGRTNYGYTF.

The chain couples TRBV5-1 to TRBJ2-1, with TRBD2 identical over 8 bases. Germline CDR1 is SGHRS and CDR2 is YFSETQ. With 2 bases clipped from V and 6 bases from J, the junction kept 13 bases outside the gene matches. The CDR3 has 17 residues. CDR3 nucleotide sequence: TGCGCCAGCAGCTTCGGCCTTACCGCCCTAGCGGGCAATGAGCAGTTCTTC. It codes for CASSFGLTALAGNEQFF.

This chain connects TRBV5-1 to TRBJ1-6; 8 bases map to TRBD1. The germline CDR1 and CDR2 sequences are SGHRS and YFSETQ. The CDR3 is made up of 16 amino acids. V lost 4 bases and J lost 6; bases outside the gene matches: 9. This CDR3 reads CASSPIPQGANSPLHF. CDR3 nucleotides: TGCGCCAGCAGCCCGATACCCCAGGGGGCTAATTCACCCCTCCACTTT.

J is TRBJ1-3 and V is TRBV5-1; D is unclear. The germline V and J ends were trimmed by 6 bases and 3 bases, with 7 bases remaining between them. The CDR3 extends over 12 amino acids. Germline CDR1 reads SGHRS; CDR2 reads YFSETQ. The CDR3 sequence is CASKEGGNTIYF. CDR3 nucleotide sequence: TGCGCCAGCAAAGAGGGTGGAAACACCATATATTTT.

The rearrangement links TRBV2 to TRBJ1-1; no firm D call. Germline CDR1 and CDR2: SNHLY and FYNNEI. V was pared by 7 bases and J by 3 bases, with 12 bases between. The CDR3 extends over 13 amino acids. CDR3 DNA: TGTGCCAGCATCCGGAACGAGGACACTGAAGCTTTCTTT. This translates into CASIRNEDTEAFF.

The chain is built from TRBV11-2 and TRBJ2-3, with 7 nucleotides matching TRBD2. The V gene end was trimmed by 3 bases and the J gene end by 2 bases; junction bases not matched to a gene: 2. The germline V gene has CDR1 SGHAT and CDR2 FQNNGV. The CDR3 spans 14 residues. The CDR3 is CASSFGGTTDTQYF. The CDR3 DNA reads TGTGCCAGCAGCTTCGGGGGGACCACAGATACGCAGTATTTT.

This clone was observed once. CDR3: CASSLLGTGIQETQYF. The CDR3 DNA reads as TGCGCCAGCAGCCTCTTAGGGACAGGGATCCAAGAGACCCAGTACTTC. This sequence joins TRBV5-1 and TRBJ2-5; TRBD1 agrees at 9 bases. J gave up 1 base and V 4 bases, and 8 bases lay outside the gene matches. The length of the CDR3 is 16 residues. Per the germline V gene, CDR1 is SGHRS and CDR2 is YFSETQ.

The chain is built from TRBV5-4 and TRBJ2-7; 8 bases map to TRBD1. The V and J ends lost 4 bases and 0 bases, in that order; junction bases with no gene match: 9. Germline V gives CDR1 SGHNT, CDR2 YYREEE (reference sequence). The CDR3 loop spans 16 amino acids. The CDR3 protein is CASSKGIGTGSYEQYF. CDR3 DNA: TGTGCCAGCAGCAAAGGGATAGGGACAGGCTCCTACGAGCAGTACTTC.

The V gene is TRBV28, the J gene TRBJ2-7; 13 bases agree with TRBD2. The CDR3 is 14 amino acids. Per germline, CDR1 MDHEN and CDR2 SYDVKM. Unmatched junction bases numbered 6, after V lost 9 bases and J lost 4 bases. The CDR3: CASRTSGRQYEQYF. The CDR3 region has the DNA TGTGCCAGTCGGACTAGCGGGAGACAATACGAGCAGTACTTC. Complete variable domain (other parts from reference TRBV28 and TRBJ2-7): DVKVTQSSRYLVKRTGEKVFLECVQDMDHENMFWYRQDPGLGLRLIYFSYDVKMKEKGDIPEGYSVSREKKERFSLILESASTNQTSMYLCASRTSGRQYEQYFGPGTRLTVT.